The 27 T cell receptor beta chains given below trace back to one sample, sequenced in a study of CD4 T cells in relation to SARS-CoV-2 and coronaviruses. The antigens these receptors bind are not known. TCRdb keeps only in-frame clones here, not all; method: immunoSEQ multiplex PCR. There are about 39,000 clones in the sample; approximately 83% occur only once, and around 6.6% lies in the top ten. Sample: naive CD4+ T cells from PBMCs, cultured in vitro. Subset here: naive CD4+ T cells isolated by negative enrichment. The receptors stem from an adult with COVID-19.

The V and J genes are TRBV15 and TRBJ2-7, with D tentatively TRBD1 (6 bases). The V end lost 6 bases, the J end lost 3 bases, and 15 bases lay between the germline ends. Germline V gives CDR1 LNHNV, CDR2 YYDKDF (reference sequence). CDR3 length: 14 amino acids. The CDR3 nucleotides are TGTGCCACCAGTGCGTCCAGGGGTATCTACGAGCAGTACTTC. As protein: CATSASRGIYEQYF.

Here the CDR3 reads CASSWGNGPQNEQFF. The CDR3, as DNA: TGTGCCAGCAGCTGGGGAAACGGGCCCCAGAATGAGCAGTTCTTC. The J gene is TRBJ2-1, the V gene TRBV5-6, with D unresolved. Per germline, CDR1 SGHDT and CDR2 YYEEEE. This CDR3 contains 15 residues. The V gene lost 3 bases and the J gene lost 7 bases, with 17 bases spanning the gap.

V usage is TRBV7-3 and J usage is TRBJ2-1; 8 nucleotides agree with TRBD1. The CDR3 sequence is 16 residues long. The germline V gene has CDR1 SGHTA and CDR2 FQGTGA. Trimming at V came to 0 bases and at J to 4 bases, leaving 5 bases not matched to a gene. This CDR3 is CASSLTSGTGYNEQFF. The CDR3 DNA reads TGTGCCAGCAGCTTAACGTCGGGGACAGGTTACAATGAGCAGTTCTTC.

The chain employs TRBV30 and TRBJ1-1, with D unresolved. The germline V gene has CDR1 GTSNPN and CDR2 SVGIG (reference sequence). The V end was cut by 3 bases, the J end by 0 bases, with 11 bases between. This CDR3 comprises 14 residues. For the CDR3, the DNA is TGTGCCTGGAGCCAATGGACCGTGAACACTGAAGCTTTCTTT. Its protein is CAWSQWTVNTEAFF.

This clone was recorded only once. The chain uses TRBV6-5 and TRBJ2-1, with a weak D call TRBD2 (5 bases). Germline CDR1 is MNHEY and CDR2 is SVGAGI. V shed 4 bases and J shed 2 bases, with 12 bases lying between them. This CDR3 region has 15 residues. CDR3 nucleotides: TGTGCCAGCAGTTTAAGCGGAAACCCCTACAATGAGCAGTTCTTC. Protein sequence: CASSLSGNPYNEQFF.

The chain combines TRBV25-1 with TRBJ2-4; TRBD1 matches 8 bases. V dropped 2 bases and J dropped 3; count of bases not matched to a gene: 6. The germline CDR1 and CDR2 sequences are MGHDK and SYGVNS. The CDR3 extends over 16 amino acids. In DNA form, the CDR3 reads TGTGCCAGCAGTGAAACCCCGGACAGGGACAAAAACATTCAGTACTTC. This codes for CASSETPDRDKNIQYF.

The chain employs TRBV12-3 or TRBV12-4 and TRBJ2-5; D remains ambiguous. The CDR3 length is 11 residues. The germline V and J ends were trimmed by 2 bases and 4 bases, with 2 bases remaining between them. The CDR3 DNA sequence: TGTGCCAGCAGTTTACGAGAGACCCAGTACTTC. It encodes CASSLRETQYF.

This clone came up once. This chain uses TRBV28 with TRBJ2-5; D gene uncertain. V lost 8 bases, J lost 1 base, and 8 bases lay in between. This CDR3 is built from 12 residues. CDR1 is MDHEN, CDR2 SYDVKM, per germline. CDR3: CASRNFQETQYF. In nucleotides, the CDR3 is TGTGCCAGCCGGAATTTCCAAGAGACCCAGTACTTC.

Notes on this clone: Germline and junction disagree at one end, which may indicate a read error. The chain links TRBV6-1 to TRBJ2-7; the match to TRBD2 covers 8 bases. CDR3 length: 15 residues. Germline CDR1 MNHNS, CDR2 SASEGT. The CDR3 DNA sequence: TGTGCCAGCAGCGAAGACCCGGGAGGGACCTACGAGCAGTACTTC. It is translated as CASSEDPGGTYEQYF.

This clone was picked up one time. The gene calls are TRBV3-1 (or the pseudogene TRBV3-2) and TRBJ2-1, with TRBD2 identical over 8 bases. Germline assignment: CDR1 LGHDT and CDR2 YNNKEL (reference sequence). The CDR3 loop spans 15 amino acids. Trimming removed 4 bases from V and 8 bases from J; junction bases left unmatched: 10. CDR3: CASSPTVSGSYEQFF. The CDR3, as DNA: TGTGCCAGCAGCCCCACCGTGAGCGGGAGCTATGAGCAGTTCTTC.

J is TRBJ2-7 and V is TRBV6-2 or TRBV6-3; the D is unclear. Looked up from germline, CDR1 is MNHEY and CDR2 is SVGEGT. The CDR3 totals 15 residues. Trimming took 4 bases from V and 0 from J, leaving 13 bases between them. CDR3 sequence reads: CASSSPRRNSYEQYF. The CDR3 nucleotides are TGTGCCAGCAGTTCCCCCCGACGGAACTCCTACGAGCAGTACTTC.

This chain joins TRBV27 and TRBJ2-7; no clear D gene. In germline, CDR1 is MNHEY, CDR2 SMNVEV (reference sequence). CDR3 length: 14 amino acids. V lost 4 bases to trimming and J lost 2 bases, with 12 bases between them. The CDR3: CASSSSNRAYEQYF. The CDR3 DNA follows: TGTGCCAGCAGTTCCTCCAACCGGGCCTACGAGCAGTACTTC.

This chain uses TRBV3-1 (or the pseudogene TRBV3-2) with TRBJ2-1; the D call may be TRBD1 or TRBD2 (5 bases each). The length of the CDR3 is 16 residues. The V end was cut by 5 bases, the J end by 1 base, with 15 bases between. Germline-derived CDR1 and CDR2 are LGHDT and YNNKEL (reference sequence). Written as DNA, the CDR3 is TGTGCCAGCAGCAAAAAAAAGGGGAGATCCTACAATGAGCAGTTCTTC. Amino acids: CASSKKKGRSYNEQFF.

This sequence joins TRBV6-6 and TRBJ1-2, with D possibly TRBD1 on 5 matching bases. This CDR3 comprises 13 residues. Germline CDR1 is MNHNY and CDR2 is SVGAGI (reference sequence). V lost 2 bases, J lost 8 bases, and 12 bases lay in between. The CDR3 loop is CASSYEGLRGYTF. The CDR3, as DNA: TGTGCCAGCAGTTACGAGGGGCTGCGAGGCTACACCTTC.

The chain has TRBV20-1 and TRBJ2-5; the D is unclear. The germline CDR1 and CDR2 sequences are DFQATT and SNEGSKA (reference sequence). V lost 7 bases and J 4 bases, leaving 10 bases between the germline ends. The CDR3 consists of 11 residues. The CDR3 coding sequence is TGCAGTGTGTTCGATTTAGAGACCCAGTACTTC. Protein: CSVFDLETQYF.

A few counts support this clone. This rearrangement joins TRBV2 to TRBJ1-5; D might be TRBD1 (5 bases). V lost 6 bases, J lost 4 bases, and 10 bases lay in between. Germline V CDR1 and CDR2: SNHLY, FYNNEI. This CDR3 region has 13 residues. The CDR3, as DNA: TGTGCCAGCAGGGGGGACGGAAATCAGCCCCAGCATTTT. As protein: CASRGDGNQPQHF.

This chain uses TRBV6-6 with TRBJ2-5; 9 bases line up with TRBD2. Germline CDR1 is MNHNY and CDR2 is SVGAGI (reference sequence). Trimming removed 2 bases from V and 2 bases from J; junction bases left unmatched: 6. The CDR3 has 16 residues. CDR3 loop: CASSYGGLALQETQYF. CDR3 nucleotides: TGTGCCAGCAGTTACGGGGGACTAGCATTACAAGAGACCCAGTACTTC.

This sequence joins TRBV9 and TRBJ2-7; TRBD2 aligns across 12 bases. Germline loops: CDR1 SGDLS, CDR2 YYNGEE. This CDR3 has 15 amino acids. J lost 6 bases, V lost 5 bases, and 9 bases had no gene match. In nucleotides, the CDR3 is TGTGCCAGCAGTACCGGGACTAGCGGGCCGGGCGAGCAGTACTTC. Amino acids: CASSTGTSGPGEQYF. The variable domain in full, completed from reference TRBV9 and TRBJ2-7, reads DSGVTQTPKHLITATGQRVTLRCSPRSGDLSVYWYQQSLDQGLQFLIQYYNGEERAKGNILERFSAQQFPDLHSELNLSSLELGDSALYFCASSTGTSGPGEQYFGPGTRLTVT.

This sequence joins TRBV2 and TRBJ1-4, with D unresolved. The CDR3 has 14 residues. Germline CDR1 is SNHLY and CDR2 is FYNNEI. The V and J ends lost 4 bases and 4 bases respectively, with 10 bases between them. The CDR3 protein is CASSVFQLNEKLFF. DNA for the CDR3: TGTGCCAGCAGTGTATTCCAACTTAATGAAAAACTGTTTTTT.

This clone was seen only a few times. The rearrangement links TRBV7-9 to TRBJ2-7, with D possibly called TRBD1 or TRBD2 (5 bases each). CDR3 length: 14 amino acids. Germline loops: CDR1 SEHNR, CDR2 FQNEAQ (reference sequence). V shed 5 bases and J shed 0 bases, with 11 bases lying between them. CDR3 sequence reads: CASSPRGFSYEQYF. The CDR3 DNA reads TGTGCCAGCAGCCCCCGGGGCTTCTCCTACGAGCAGTACTTC.

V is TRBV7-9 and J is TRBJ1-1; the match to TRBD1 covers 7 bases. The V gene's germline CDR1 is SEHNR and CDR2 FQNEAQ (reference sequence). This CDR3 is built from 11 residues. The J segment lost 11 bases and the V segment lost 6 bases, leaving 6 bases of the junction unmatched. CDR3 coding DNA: TGTGCCAGCAGTTCGACAGGGCCTGCTTTCTTT. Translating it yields CASSSTGPAFF.

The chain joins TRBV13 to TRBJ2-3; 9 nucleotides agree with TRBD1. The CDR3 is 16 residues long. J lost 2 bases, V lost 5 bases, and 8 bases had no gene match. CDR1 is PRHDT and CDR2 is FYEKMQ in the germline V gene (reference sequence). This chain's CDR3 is CASSATGTGYTDTQYF. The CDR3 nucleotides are TGTGCCAGCAGCGCCACCGGGACAGGGTACACAGATACGCAGTATTTT.

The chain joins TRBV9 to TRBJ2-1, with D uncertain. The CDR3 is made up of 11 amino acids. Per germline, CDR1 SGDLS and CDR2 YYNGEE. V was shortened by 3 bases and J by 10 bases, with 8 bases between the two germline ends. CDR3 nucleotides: TGTGCCAGCAGCGGGGCGAACGAGCAGTTCTTC. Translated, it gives CASSGANEQFF.

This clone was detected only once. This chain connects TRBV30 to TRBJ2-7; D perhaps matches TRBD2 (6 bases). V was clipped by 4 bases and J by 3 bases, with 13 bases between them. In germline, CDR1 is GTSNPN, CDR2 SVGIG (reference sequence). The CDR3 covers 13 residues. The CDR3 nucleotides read TGTGCCTGGACGCGGGGTTCCGACTACGAGCAGTACTTC. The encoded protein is CAWTRGSDYEQYF.

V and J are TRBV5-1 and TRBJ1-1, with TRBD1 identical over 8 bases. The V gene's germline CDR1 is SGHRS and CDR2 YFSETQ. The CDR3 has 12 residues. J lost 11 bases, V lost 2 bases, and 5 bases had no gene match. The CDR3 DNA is TGCGCCAGCAGCTTAGGACAGGGCGACGCTTTCTTT. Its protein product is CASSLGQGDAFF.

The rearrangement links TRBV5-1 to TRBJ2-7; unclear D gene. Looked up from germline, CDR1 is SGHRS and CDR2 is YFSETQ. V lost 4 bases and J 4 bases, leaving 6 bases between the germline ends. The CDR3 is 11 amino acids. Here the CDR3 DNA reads TGCGCCAGCAGCCAGGCATACGAGCAGTACTTC. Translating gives CASSQAYEQYF.

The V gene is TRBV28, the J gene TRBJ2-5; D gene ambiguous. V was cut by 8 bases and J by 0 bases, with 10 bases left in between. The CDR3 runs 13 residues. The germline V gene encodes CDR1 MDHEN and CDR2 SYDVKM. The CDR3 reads CASGWGNQETQYF. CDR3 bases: TGTGCCAGCGGGTGGGGTAACCAAGAGACCCAGTACTTC. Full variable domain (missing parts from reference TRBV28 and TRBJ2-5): DVKVTQSSRYLVKRTGEKVFLECVQDMDHENMFWYRQDPGLGLRLIYFSYDVKMKEKGDIPEGYSVSREKKERFSLILESASTNQTSMYLCASGWGNQETQYFGPGTRLLVL.